This T cell receptor beta chain was profiled in a study of blood T cells in healthy people across ages (dated by TCRdb to between 2014 and 2017). Concerning the study at large: In model experiments, template switching captured about one uniquely barcoded TCR beta cDNA molecule for every two T cells. Two additional independent replicas of 1 million unique cDNA reads from the same blood draw were analyzed for two donors (one aged 18 to 30 and one aged 80 or older). To track age-related changes in TCR beta repertoire diversity, the study relied on deep sequencing normalized with unique cDNA molecular identifiers. Four age groups were formed from the donors: young (average approximately 15 years), middle-aged (around 40), aged (about 62) and long-lived (more than 75). To avoid experimental bias, donors of different ages were spread randomly across the sequencing lanes.

Receptor libraries were prepared by 5' RACE. Sequencing used an Illumina HiSeq 2500. The second PCR ran for roughly 7 to 11 cycles and used a J-beta primer mix along with a sample-barcoded 5' primer. A template-switch 5' adaptor carrying 12 random nucleotides introduced a unique molecular identifier onto each TCR beta cDNA molecule. Each sample yielded at least 3 million CDR3-containing paired-end reads. All of the RNA was converted into first-strand cDNA using the Mint cDNA synthesis kit, with a TRBC-specific oligonucleotide serving as the primer. All cDNA was treated with uracil-DNA glycosylase and then went through a first 18-cycle PCR with the universal primers M1SS and BC2_uni_R. The authors' analysis ran thus. Each sample was normalized by randomly selecting 1 million high-quality reads, each carrying a distinct molecular identifier. Instead of being binned into consensus sequences, reads that shared molecular identifiers were thrown out. MiTCR, with a Q25 quality threshold and the strictest error-elimination algorithm, was used for CDR3 identification, clonotype clustering and error correction. A nonparametric unseen species model with Euler transformation was used to estimate lower-bound total TCR beta diversity. TCRdb redid the processing of the public reads, applying fastp at Q25 and MiXCR, and retained in-frame beta chains. Identical CDR3 proteins give one entry, which carries the most common genes and DNA. The V and J calls shown here were made by TCRdb, not taken from the authors' results. The sample profile shows about 570,000 distinct CDR3 sequences; about 25% of them were found once. Less than 20% of the sample lies in the top ten.

Paper-wide results and their limitations: Observed TCR beta diversity per million T cells fell roughly linearly with age, and a significant reduction was already apparent by age roughly 40. A strong correlation was found between observed TCR beta diversity and the percentage of naive T cells measured by flow cytometry. Estimates of total diversity based on one million sequenced T cells were considered lower bounds and underestimates. Donor CMV infection status was unknown, potentially confounding age-related changes in expanded clonotypes. Since profiling was done on bulk unsorted PBMCs, naive and antigen-experienced compartments could not be conclusively compared. Compared with the aged group, the long-lived group had more naive CD4+ T cells, fewer expanded clones and increased TCR diversity, a pattern suggesting age selection.

With regard to this clonotype: Its antigen has not been determined. No base qualities exist here, and no much larger clone lies one base off it.

The CDR3 runs 12 amino acids, cysteine and phenylalanine included. The sequence is cut down to CDR3 DNA, 36 bases in frame from base 1. From a lookup of the germline V gene, CDR1 and CDR2 are MNHEY and SVGEGT. Trimming takes 2 bases from V and 4 bases from J, and the germline ends sit 3 bases apart. The roughly 37 donors, aged roughly 6 to 100 years, were systemically healthy Caucasian individuals from Russia. Each donor gave roughly 9.5 milliliters of peripheral blood, collected into EDTA-treated Vacutainer tubes. PBMCs were isolated by Ficoll-Paque density-gradient centrifugation, with at least 7 million obtained per sample. Trizol reagent was used to extract total RNA from PBMCs, with at least 5.5 micrograms per sample. Naive CD45RAhigh/CD27high T cell percentages were measured by flow cytometry on a PBMC aliquot from every donor.

The chain was built from TRBV6-2 or TRBV6-3 and TRBJ2-4, with the D gene too uncertain to name. The sample comprised blood. The receptor was derived from a woman aged 70-85 years in good health. The nucleotides read TGTGCCAGCAGTTACCCTAAAAACATTCAGTACTTC. The resulting protein is CASSYPKNIQYF.